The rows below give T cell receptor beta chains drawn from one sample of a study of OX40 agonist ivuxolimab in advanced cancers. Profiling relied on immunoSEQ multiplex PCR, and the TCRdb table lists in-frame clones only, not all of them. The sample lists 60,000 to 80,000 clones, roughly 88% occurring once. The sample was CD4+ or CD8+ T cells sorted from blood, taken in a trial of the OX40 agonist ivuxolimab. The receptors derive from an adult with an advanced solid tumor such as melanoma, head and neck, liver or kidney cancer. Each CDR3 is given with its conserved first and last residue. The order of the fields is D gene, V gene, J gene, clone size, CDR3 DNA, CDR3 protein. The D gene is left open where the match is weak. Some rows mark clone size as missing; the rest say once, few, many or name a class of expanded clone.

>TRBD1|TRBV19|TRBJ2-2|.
TGTGCCAGTAGCTCCGGGACAGCCATAAAGAAGCTGTTTTTT
CASSSGTAIKKLFF
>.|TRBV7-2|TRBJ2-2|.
TGTGCCAGCAGCTTAGCGGGAGTAGAAACCGGGGAGCTGTTTTTT
CASSLAGVETGELFF
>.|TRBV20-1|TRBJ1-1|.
TGCAGTGCCCGGACAACTGAAGCTTTCTTT
CSARTTEAFF
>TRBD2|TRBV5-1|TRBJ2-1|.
TGCGCCAGCAAAACGACTAGCGGGATTAGGGAGCAGTTCTTC
CASKTTSGIREQFF
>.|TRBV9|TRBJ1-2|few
TGTGCCAGCAGCGTAGGGGGCAGGGACGGCGTTGGCTACACCTTC
CASSVGGRDGVGYTF
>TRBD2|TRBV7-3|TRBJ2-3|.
TGTGCCAGCAGCGTTAAAACCCTCTCTAGCGGGAGAACAGATACGCAGTATTTT
CASSVKTLSSGRTDTQYF
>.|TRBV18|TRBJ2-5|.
TGTGCCAGCTCACCGAGAAGTGGGGAGACCCAGTACTTC
CASSPRSGETQYF
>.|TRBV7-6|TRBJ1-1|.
TGTGCCACCGCACAGGGAGCGTGGAACACTGAAGCTTTCTTT
CATAQGAWNTEAFF
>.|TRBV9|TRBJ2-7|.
TGTGCCAGCAGCTTTGGGCCGGCAGGGGACTACGAGCAGTACTTC
CASSFGPAGDYEQYF
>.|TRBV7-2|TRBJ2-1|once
TGTGCCAGCAGCGCTCCTGCCTGGGATGAGCAGTTCTTC
CASSAPAWDEQFF
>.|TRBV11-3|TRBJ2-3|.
TGTGCCAGCAGCTTAGATGGGGGAGATACGCAGTATTTT
CASSLDGGDTQYF
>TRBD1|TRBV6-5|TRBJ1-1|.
TGTGCCAGCAGTTCCGTCTCGACAGGGAGGAACACTGAAGCTTTCTTT
CASSSVSTGRNTEAFF
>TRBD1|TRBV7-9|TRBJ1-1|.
TGTGCCAGCAGCTCCGGACAGGGGACTGAAGCTTTCTTT
CASSSGQGTEAFF
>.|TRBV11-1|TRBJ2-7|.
TGTGCCAGCAGCTTAGCGCGAGGATTTCACGAGCAGTACTTC
CASSLARGFHEQYF
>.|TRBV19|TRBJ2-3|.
TGTGCCAGTAGCTATAGAGGGACTTGGGCAGATACGCAGTATTTT
CASSYRGTWADTQYF
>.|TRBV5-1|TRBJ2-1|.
TGCGCCAGCAGCCCACACCTAGCTCAAGGCTACAATGAGCAGTTCTTC
CASSPHLAQGYNEQFF
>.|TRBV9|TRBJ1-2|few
TGTGCCAGCAGCCCCACCCAAAGAGGTACGACCCTCTACACCTTC
CASSPTQRGTTLYTF
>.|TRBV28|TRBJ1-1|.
TGTGCCAGCAGTTTATTAGGGACTGACTATGGCGCTTTCTTT
CASSLLGTDYGAFF
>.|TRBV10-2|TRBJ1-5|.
TGCGCCAGCAGCGGAGGGATGAATCAGCCCCAGCATTTT
CASSGGMNQPQHF
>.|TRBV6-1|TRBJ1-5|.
TGTGCCAGCAGGCAGACAAACAATCAGCCCCAGCATTTT
CASRQTNNQPQHF
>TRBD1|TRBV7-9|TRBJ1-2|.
TGTGCCAGCAGCCTGGGACAGGGGGGTAACTATGGCTACACCTTC
CASSLGQGGNYGYTF
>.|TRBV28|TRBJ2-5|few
TGTGCCAGCAGTCCTGGGGTTCTTGTGGAGACCCAGTACTTC
CASSPGVLVETQYF
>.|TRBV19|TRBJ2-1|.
TGTGCCAGTAGGGATTACAATGAGCAGTTCTTC
CASRDYNEQFF
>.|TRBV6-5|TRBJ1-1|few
TGTGCCAGCAGTTACTCGAACACTGAAGCTTTCTTT
CASSYSNTEAFF
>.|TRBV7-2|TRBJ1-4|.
TGTGCCAGCAGCGGGCGGGCCGCAACTAATGAAAAACTGTTTTTT
CASSGRAATNEKLFF
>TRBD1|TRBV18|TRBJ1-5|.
TGTGCCAGCTCACCAAACGTAAGGGGGCTCGGTCAGCCCCAGCATTTT
CASSPNVRGLGQPQHF
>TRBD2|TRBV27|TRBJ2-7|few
TGTGCCAGCAGTTTTCTTACTAGCGGGAGTCCCTACGAGCAGTACTTC
CASSFLTSGSPYEQYF
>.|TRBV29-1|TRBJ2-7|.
TGCAGCGTTGAGGGAGGGGGAGAGCAGTACTTC
CSVEGGGEQYF
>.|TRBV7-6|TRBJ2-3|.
TGTGCCAGCAGCTTAGTGGGCAGAACAGATACGCAGTATTTT
CASSLVGRTDTQYF
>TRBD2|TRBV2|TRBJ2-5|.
TGTGCCAACACTAAATCTAGCGGGAGGGGAGGTGAGACCCAGTACTTC
CANTKSSGRGGETQYF
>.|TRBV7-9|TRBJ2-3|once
TGTGCCAGCAGCTTTCTCGGGTGGGATACGCAGTATTTT
CASSFLGWDTQYF
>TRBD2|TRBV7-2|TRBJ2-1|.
TGTGCCAGCAGCCCACTTTCTAGCGGACACAATGAGCAGTTCTTC
CASSPLSSGHNEQFF
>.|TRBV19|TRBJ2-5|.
TGTGCCAGTAGTATCTACAGGCAAGAGACCCAGTACTTC
CASSIYRQETQYF
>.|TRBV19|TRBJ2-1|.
TGTGCCAGTCGCAGCGGTGGAGGGCTCATCGATGAGCAGTTCTTC
CASRSGGGLIDEQFF
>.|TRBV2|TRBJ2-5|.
TGTGCCAGCAGCGCGAATCTCCAAGAGACCCAGTACTTC
CASSANLQETQYF
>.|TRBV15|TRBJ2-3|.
TGTGCCACCAGCAGAGAGGCAGGCACAGATACGCAGTATTTT
CATSREAGTDTQYF
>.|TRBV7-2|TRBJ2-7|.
TGTGCCAGCGCAGGGAGCTCCTACGAGCAGTACTTC
CASAGSSYEQYF
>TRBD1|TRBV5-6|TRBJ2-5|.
TGTGCCAGCAGTTTGACAGGGGTCCAAGAGACCCAGTACTTC
CASSLTGVQETQYF
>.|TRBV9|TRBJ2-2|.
TGTGCCAGCAGCGGCTACGGACTCAAGAACACCGGGGAGCTGTTTTTT
CASSGYGLKNTGELFF
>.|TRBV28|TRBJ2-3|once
TGTGCCAGCCAGGGGGGAACAGATACGCAGTATTTT
CASQGGTDTQYF
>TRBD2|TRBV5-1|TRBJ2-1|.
TGCGCCAGCAGCTTGACCCGGGGACTAGTTAATGAGCAGTTCTTC
CASSLTRGLVNEQFF
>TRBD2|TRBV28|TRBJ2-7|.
TGTGCCAGCAGTTCTAGCGGGAGAGTCTACGAGCAGTACTTC
CASSSSGRVYEQYF
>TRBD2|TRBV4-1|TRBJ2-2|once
TGCGCCAGCAGCCCCGGACTAGCGCTGGCCGGGGAGCTGTTTTTT
CASSPGLALAGELFF
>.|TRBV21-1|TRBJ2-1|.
TGTGCCAGCAGCAAACCCCGGGACTACTACAATGAGCAGTTCTTC
CASSKPRDYYNEQFF
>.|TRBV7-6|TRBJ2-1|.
TGTGCCAGCAGCTCTCGTCTTGGGAATGAGCAGTTCTTC
CASSSRLGNEQFF
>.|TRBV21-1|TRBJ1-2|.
TGTGCCAGCAGCAAAGGGACAGGGGAAACAGAAGGCTACACCTTC
CASSKGTGETEGYTF
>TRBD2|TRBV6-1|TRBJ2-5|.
TGTGCCAGCAGAGCGGGAGAAGAGACCCAGTACTTC
CASRAGEETQYF